These 31 T cell receptor beta chains came from one sample sequenced in a study of Tregs in tolerant kidney transplant recipients. The table came from immunoSEQ multiplex PCR; TCRdb's copy has only in-frame clones and leaves some out. The sample contains about 110,000 clones, around 89% of which appear only once. The material was CD4+ T cells from blood, obtained before the transplant. The origin of the receptors is a human donor who received a combined kidney and bone marrow transplant.

The sample holds a few counts of this clone. V and J are TRBV28 and TRBJ1-2; 7 positions match TRBD1. The length of the CDR3 is 14 residues. Germline loops: CDR1 MDHEN, CDR2 SYDVKM. V lost 6 bases to trimming and J lost 1 base; unmatched junction nucleotides: 5. In DNA, the CDR3 is TGTGCCAGCAGGGGGACAGCCCTTAACTATGGCTACACCTTC. It yields the protein CASRGTALNYGYTF.

This chain uses TRBV6-6 with TRBJ1-1; D is possibly TRBD1 (6 bases). Germline V CDR1 and CDR2: MNHNY, SVGAGI (reference sequence). V was trimmed by 6 bases and J by 1 base, leaving 15 bases between them. CDR3 length equals 15 residues. CDR3 loop: CASSHSGGGNTEAFF. The CDR3 coding sequence is TGTGCCAGCAGCCACTCGGGAGGGGGGAACACTGAAGCTTTCTTT.

The chain carries TRBV9 and TRBJ2-5; the D gene is possibly TRBD2 (5 bases). The V gene lost 2 bases and the J gene lost 4 bases, with 9 bases spanning the gap. The CDR3 is 13 residues long. Germline CDR1 is SGDLS and CDR2 is YYNGEE. The CDR3 coding sequence is TGTGCCAGCAGCGTTCCGGGGTTAGAGACCCAGTACTTC. Encoded protein: CASSVPGLETQYF.

This rearrangement joins TRBV11-2 to TRBJ2-1; D might be TRBD1 (5 bases). Between the trimmed V and J ends, which lost 2 bases and 5 bases, there was a span of 13 bases. Germline assignment: CDR1 SGHAT and CDR2 FQNNGV. The CDR3 extends over 15 amino acids. This chain's CDR3 is CASSLTGRLDNEQFF. DNA for the CDR3: TGTGCCAGCAGCTTAACAGGCCGGCTGGACAATGAGCAGTTCTTC. The full variable domain, completed using reference TRBV11-2 and TRBJ2-1, is EAGVAQSPRYKIIEKRQSVAFWCNPISGHATLYWYQQILGQGPKLLIQFQNNGVVDDSQLPKDRFSAERLKGVDSTLKIQPAKLEDSAVYLCASSLTGRLDNEQFFGPGTRLTVL.

The CDR3 loop is CASSLKTGPYGYTF. CDR3 DNA sequence: TGTGCCAGTAGTTTAAAGACAGGGCCCTATGGCTACACCTTC. The chain couples TRBV19 to TRBJ1-2, with 7 positions matching TRBD1. The germline gives CDR1 LNHDA, CDR2 SQIVND (reference sequence). This CDR3 contains 14 residues. V lost 5 bases, J lost 4 bases, and 7 bases stayed unmatched. Using reference TRBV19 and TRBJ1-2 for the parts outside the CDR3, the full variable domain is DGGITQSPKYLFRKEGQNVTLSCEQNLNHDAMYWYRQDPGQGLRLIYYSQIVNDFQKGDIAEGYSVSREKKESFPLTVTSAQKNPTAFYLCASSLKTGPYGYTFGSGTRLTVV.

V is TRBV28 and J is TRBJ1-5; D is possibly TRBD1 (5 bases). Germline lookup yields CDR1 MDHEN and CDR2 SYDVKM. The V end lost 7 bases, the J end lost 6 bases, and 19 bases lay between the germline ends. This CDR3 region has 15 residues. DNA for the CDR3: TGTGCCAGCACCCCGTTGGAAGGAGGGACTCAGCCCCAGCATTTT. It codes for CASTPLEGGTQPQHF.

The chain employs TRBV11-3 and TRBJ2-3; D is perhaps TRBD2 (5 bases). The germline V gene encodes CDR1 SGHNT and CDR2 YENEEA. This CDR3 contains 14 residues. V lost 3 bases to trimming and J lost 0 bases, with 7 bases between them. The CDR3 sequence is CASSFTSSTDTQYF. CDR3 coding DNA: TGTGCCAGCAGCTTTACTAGTAGCACAGATACGCAGTATTTT. The variable domain in full, with the rest retrieved from reference TRBV11-3 and TRBJ2-3, is EAGVVQSPRYKIIEKKQPVAFWCNPISGHNTLYWYLQNLGQGPELLIRYENEEAVDDSQLPKDRFSAERLKGVDSTLKIQPAELGDSAVYLCASSFTSSTDTQYFGPGTRLTVL.

The genes are TRBV7-9 and TRBJ2-1; 8 bases are shared with TRBD2. CDR1 SEHNR and CDR2 FQNEAQ come from the germline V gene (reference sequence). With V trimmed by 2 bases and J by 7 bases, 4 bases remained unmatched. The CDR3 sequence is 14 residues long. CDR3 nucleotide sequence: TGTGCCAGCAGCTTAAAGCGGGAGCTGAATGAGCAGTTCTTC. This encodes CASSLKRELNEQFF.

The genes are TRBV5-1 and TRBJ1-6, with 9 bases aligning to TRBD1. CDR3 length: 16 amino acids. The V gene's germline CDR1 is SGHRS and CDR2 YFSETQ. V trimming: 2 bases; J trimming: 10 bases; junction bases outside the gene matches: 10. The CDR3: CASSLTSTGGNSPLHF. In nucleotides, the CDR3 is TGCGCCAGCAGCTTAACATCGACAGGGGGTAACTCACCCCTCCACTTT.

V is TRBV6-1 and J is TRBJ2-2; possibly TRBD2 for D (6 bases). The CDR3 contains 19 residues. The germline gives CDR1 MNHNS, CDR2 SASEGT. The V gene lost 0 bases and the J gene lost 6 bases, with 23 bases spanning the gap. The CDR3: CASSEANSGWRLRAGELFF. The CDR3 coding sequence is TGTGCCAGCAGTGAAGCGAACAGCGGGTGGCGATTACGGGCCGGGGAGCTGTTTTTT.

The CDR3 DNA follows: TGTGCCAGCAGTTTTAGCGGGACTAGCACAGATACGCAGTATTTT. It codes for CASSFSGTSTDTQYF. This chain connects TRBV28 to TRBJ2-3; 8 bases map to TRBD2. This CDR3 spans 15 amino acids. The V gene's germline CDR1 is MDHEN and CDR2 SYDVKM. V shed 3 bases, J shed 0 bases, and the junction held 2 bases outside the gene matches. The full variable domain, rest sourced from reference TRBV28 and TRBJ2-3, is DVKVTQSSRYLVKRTGEKVFLECVQDMDHENMFWYRQDPGLGLRLIYFSYDVKMKEKGDIPEGYSVSREKKERFSLILESASTNQTSMYLCASSFSGTSTDTQYFGPGTRLTVL.

V usage is TRBV5-6 and J usage is TRBJ1-2; 8 nucleotides agree with TRBD1. The germline gives CDR1 SGHDT, CDR2 YYEEEE. After removal of 3 bases from V and 6 bases from J, the junction contained 4 bases not matched to a gene. The CDR3 contains 13 residues. The CDR3 coding sequence is TGTGCCAGCAGCTCTTCAGGGGGCGATGGCTACACCTTC. This encodes CASSSSGGDGYTF. Variable domain in full (rest from reference TRBV5-6 and TRBJ1-2): DAGVTQSPTHLIKTRGQQVTLRCSPKSGHDTVSWYQQALGQGPQFIFQYYEEEERQRGNFPDRFSGHQFPNYSSELNVNALLLGDSALYLCASSSSGGDGYTFGSGTRLTVV.

Here the CDR3 DNA reads TGTGCCAGCAGACTCGGAGGGACCCTCCAAGAGACCCAGTACTTC. Residues: CASRLGGTLQETQYF. The gene calls are TRBV5-4 and TRBJ2-5, with D perhaps matching TRBD2 (6 bases). The CDR3 has 15 residues. Germline loops: CDR1 SGHNT, CDR2 YYREEE (reference sequence). The V end lost 5 bases, the J end lost 1 base, and 15 bases lay between the germline ends.

V usage is TRBV2 and J usage is TRBJ2-7, with D maybe TRBD2 (5 bases). Germline CDR1 and CDR2: SNHLY and FYNNEI. V shed 8 bases and J shed 0 bases, with 17 bases lying between them. The CDR3 is made up of 15 amino acids. The DNA for the CDR3 is TGTGCCAGCTCAAGAGGTATTGGGAGCTCCTACGAGCAGTACTTC. Translated, it gives CASSRGIGSSYEQYF.

J is TRBJ1-6 and V is TRBV5-6, with D possibly being TRBD1 (5 bases). This CDR3 has 16 residues. With 2 bases removed from V and 4 bases from J, the gap between germline ends came to 13 bases. Per the germline V gene, CDR1 is SGHDT and CDR2 is YYEEEE. CDR3 loop: CASSFSGGGYNSPLHF. Written as DNA, the CDR3 is TGTGCCAGCAGCTTTTCCGGGGGAGGGTATAATTCACCCCTCCACTTT. The full variable domain, rest sourced from reference TRBV5-6 and TRBJ1-6, is DAGVTQSPTHLIKTRGQQVTLRCSPKSGHDTVSWYQQALGQGPQFIFQYYEEEERQRGNFPDRFSGHQFPNYSSELNVNALLLGDSALYLCASSFSGGGYNSPLHFGNGTRLTVT.

J is TRBJ1-4 and V is TRBV28; 7 nucleotides agree with TRBD1. Germline values: CDR1 MDHEN, CDR2 SYDVKM. Germline trimming cut 6 bases from V and 10 bases from J; bases unmatched to any gene: 8. This CDR3 is 13 amino acids long. This chain's CDR3 is CASRSGTEVKLFF. The DNA of the CDR3 is TGTGCCAGCAGGTCCGGGACAGAGGTAAAACTGTTTTTT.

This clone showed up just once. This chain uses TRBV4-2 with TRBJ2-3; the match to TRBD2 covers 14 bases. The ends lost 2 bases at V and 0 bases at J; junction bases unmatched: 7. Germline loops: CDR1 LGHNA, CDR2 YNFKEQ. This CDR3 has 19 residues. CDR3: CASSQLGLAGDTSTDTQYF. The CDR3 bases are TGTGCCAGCAGCCAACTGGGACTAGCGGGGGATACTAGCACAGATACGCAGTATTTT.

The chain combines TRBV14 with TRBJ2-5, with 9 bases lining up with TRBD2. After removal of 0 bases from V and 5 bases from J, the junction contained 10 bases not matched to a gene. The CDR3 loop spans 17 amino acids. Germline assignment: CDR1 SGHDN and CDR2 FVKESK. For the CDR3, the DNA is TGTGCCAGCAGCCAAGATGTCGTGGCTAGCGGGGTGGAGACCCAGTACTTC. Translated, it gives CASSQDVVASGVETQYF.

The chain combines TRBV19 with TRBJ1-1; maybe TRBD1 (6 bases). V lost 3 bases and J 3 bases, leaving 11 bases between the germline ends. Germline values: CDR1 LNHDA, CDR2 SQIVND (reference sequence). The CDR3 totals 14 residues. CDR3 protein: CASSMGARYTEAFF. Written as DNA, the CDR3 is TGTGCCAGTAGTATGGGGGCGCGGTACACTGAAGCTTTCTTT.

The chain uses TRBV5-1 and TRBJ2-1; 16 bases fit TRBD2. V dropped 4 bases and J dropped 2; count of bases not matched to a gene: 6. The CDR3 spans 18 residues. Germline lookup yields CDR1 SGHRS and CDR2 YFSETQ. The CDR3 DNA sequence: TGCGCCAGCAGCGCCGGGACTAGCGGGGGGGTTGCCTACAATGAGCAGTTCTTC. Protein product: CASSAGTSGGVAYNEQFF.

The CDR3 region is CASSPVTSGDIYEQYF. CDR3 DNA: TGCGCCAGCAGCCCAGTGACTAGCGGGGATATCTACGAGCAGTACTTC. The chain has TRBV5-1 and TRBJ2-7; 11 nucleotides line up with TRBD2. In germline, CDR1 is SGHRS, CDR2 YFSETQ. The CDR3 sequence is 16 residues long. With 4 bases clipped from V and 3 bases from J, the junction kept 9 bases outside the gene matches.

This chain uses TRBV7-9 with TRBJ2-7; possibly TRBD1 for D (6 bases). The V and J ends lost 1 base and 2 bases respectively, with 12 bases between them. Germline CDR1 and CDR2: SEHNR and FQNEAQ (reference sequence). The CDR3 covers 15 residues. This CDR3 is CASSLVGDKPYEQYF. Here the CDR3 DNA reads TGTGCCAGCAGCTTAGTAGGGGACAAACCCTACGAGCAGTACTTC.

This chain links TRBV5-5 with TRBJ1-3, with a tentative D call TRBD1 (5 bases). Germline V gene data show CDR1 as SGHKS and CDR2 as YYEKEE (reference sequence). The CDR3 is made up of 14 amino acids. Trimming left V 6 bases short and J 4 bases short, with 14 bases between. The CDR3 protein is CASTRGGAGNTIYF. CDR3 DNA: TGTGCCAGCACACGGGGGGGTGCCGGAAACACCATATATTTT.

The chain combines TRBV5-4 with TRBJ1-1, with D unresolved. V was trimmed by 0 bases and J by 1 base, leaving 10 bases between them. CDR1 is SGHNT, CDR2 YYREEE, per germline (reference sequence). CDR3 length equals 15 residues. For the CDR3, the DNA is TGTGCCAGCAGCTTGGGGTGGGGAGGGAACACTGAAGCTTTCTTT. Translated, it gives CASSLGWGGNTEAFF.

The V and J genes are TRBV5-1 and TRBJ2-3, with D perhaps TRBD2 (6 bases). Germline V gene lookup returns CDR1 SGHRS and CDR2 YFSETQ. This CDR3 is built from 15 residues. V shed 3 bases and J shed 1 base, with 12 bases lying between them. The CDR3 nucleotides read TGCGCCAGCAGCTCGGGACTTGTTCGCACAGATACGCAGTATTTT. This sequence encodes CASSSGLVRTDTQYF.

The chain joins TRBV9 to TRBJ2-1, with D tentatively TRBD1 (7 bases). CDR3 length: 12 amino acids. Germline CDR1 and CDR2: SGDLS and YYNGEE. The V end was cut by 5 bases, the J end by 10 bases, with 13 bases between. CDR3 in DNA: TGTGCCAGCAGTCCAGGGGGAGGAGAGCAGTTCTTC. Protein sequence: CASSPGGGEQFF. The whole variable domain, remainder taken from reference TRBV9 and TRBJ2-1, is DSGVTQTPKHLITATGQRVTLRCSPRSGDLSVYWYQQSLDQGLQFLIQYYNGEERAKGNILERFSAQQFPDLHSELNLSSLELGDSALYFCASSPGGGEQFFGPGTRLTVL.

This chain connects TRBV29-1 to TRBJ2-1, with 10 bases lining up with TRBD2. Losses at the gene ends were 7 bases for V and 6 bases for J; bases not matched to a gene: 9. This CDR3 has 14 amino acids. Germline lookup yields CDR1 SQVTM and CDR2 ANQGSEA. CDR3 DNA sequence: TGCAGCGCCCGGCTGCTAGCGGGAGTCAATGAGCAGTTCTTC. This translates into CSARLLAGVNEQFF.

This clone was seen only once. V is TRBV7-8 and J is TRBJ1-4, with D tentatively TRBD1 (6 bases). Germline V lookup: CDR1 SGHVS, CDR2 FQNEAQ. The CDR3 runs to 17 residues. The V end lost 3 bases, the J end lost 8 bases, and 22 bases lay between the germline ends. The CDR3 protein is CASSLVYSVGAREKLFF. CDR3 in DNA: TGTGCCAGCAGCTTGGTATACAGTGTGGGGGCGCGCGAAAAACTGTTTTTT.

The chain couples TRBV11-2 to TRBJ1-1, with no clear D. V was trimmed by 1 base and J by 5 bases, leaving 11 bases between them. The germline V gene has CDR1 SGHAT and CDR2 FQNNGV. There are 14 residues in the CDR3. CDR3 region: CASSLGGWETEAFF. CDR3 nucleotide sequence: TGTGCCAGCAGCTTAGGTGGATGGGAGACTGAAGCTTTCTTT.

This chain links TRBV2 with TRBJ1-4; TRBD1 matches 7 bases. In germline, CDR1 is SNHLY, CDR2 FYNNEI. The CDR3 sequence is 13 residues long. J was trimmed by 7 bases and V by 6 bases; bases with no gene match: 5. This CDR3 reads CASRAGGSEKLFF. DNA of the CDR3: TGTGCCAGCAGGGCAGGGGGATCTGAAAAACTGTTTTTT. Supplemented by reference TRBV2 and TRBJ1-4, the full variable domain reads EPEVTQTPSHQVTQMGQEVILRCVPISNHLYFYWYRQILGQKVEFLVSFYNNEISEKSEIFDDQFSVERPDGSNFTLKIRSTKLEDSAMYFCASRAGGSEKLFFGSGTQLSVL.

V gene TRBV28 combines with J gene TRBJ2-1, with D possibly being TRBD2 (6 bases). Germline CDR1 reads MDHEN; CDR2 reads SYDVKM. The CDR3 sequence is 14 residues long. Trimming cost V 5 bases and J 5 bases, with 13 bases left between them. CDR3 nucleotide sequence: TGTGCCAGCAGTATTTATGGCGGGAACAATGAGCAGTTCTTC. Translated, it gives CASSIYGGNNEQFF.